A single sample gave rise to the 6 T cell receptor beta chains below, sequenced in a study of molecular identifiers for immune sequencing clone quantification. Via MiXCR, TCRdb re-called the PCR reads, giving one row per CDR3 protein. The top ten clones hold around 0.84% of a sample with 400,000 to 600,000 distinct CDR3 sequences, about a fifth of them seen once. The sequenced sample was naive CD8+ T cells from blood, with Jurkat cell RNA spiked in. Subset described: FACS-sorted CD8+CD4-CCR7+CD45RA+ naive T cells. The receptors derive from a human donor in good health. Some libraries in this study had Jurkat cell RNA spiked in.

This clonotype was counted a single time. Compared with germline, one end of the junction differs, possibly owing to a read error. This rearrangement joins TRBV7-8 to TRBJ2-7, with a tentative D call TRBD1 (6 bases). Germline loops: CDR1 SGHVS, CDR2 FQNEAQ. The CDR3 extends over 15 amino acids. The CDR3 spells CASSLDGTSTYEQHF. CDR3 DNA sequence: TGTGCCAGCAGCTTAGACGGGACATCGACCTACGAGCAGCACTTC.

For this clonotype: The DNA is omitted, as the CDR3 cannot be located on it reliably, and the CDR3 follows TCRdb's listing. The gene calls are TRBV7-5 and TRBJ1-5; the table's D gene call, TRBD1, was not cross checked with the DNA. TRBV7-5 is deemed a pseudogene. The CDR3 is 15 amino acids in total, end residues counted. The CDR3 sequence: CISVPEKGVYQPQHF.

V is TRBV7-3 and J is TRBJ2-1; D is unresolved. CDR1 and CDR2 (germline): SGHTA, FQGTGA. This CDR3 has 17 amino acids. Trimming removed 1 base at V and 0 bases at J, with 13 bases between. The CDR3 sequence: CASSLSCLHSSYNEQFF. As DNA, the CDR3 is TGTGCCAGCAGCTTAAGTTGTCTTCACAGCTCCTACAATGAGCAGTTCTTC. Full variable domain (outside the CDR3, taken from reference TRBV7-3 and TRBJ2-1): GAGVSQTPSNKVTEKGKYVELRCDPISGHTALYWYRQSLGQGPEFLIYFQGTGAADDSGLPNDRFFAVRPEGSVSTLKIQRTERGDSAVYLCASSLSCLHSSYNEQFFGPGTRLTVL.

This chain uses TRBV12-3 or TRBV12-4 with TRBJ2-7; weak D call: TRBD2 (6 bases). This CDR3 contains 14 residues. Trimming cost V 6 bases and J 6 bases, with 18 bases left between them. CDR3 in DNA: TGTGCCAGCAGCCCCGGGGGTATGGGGGGCGAGCAGTACTTC. This gives the protein CASSPGGMGGEQYF.

At least ten counts were recorded for this clonotype. V is TRBV6-2 or TRBV6-3 and J is TRBJ1-4; weak D call: TRBD1 (5 bases). Germline assignment: CDR1 MNHEY and CDR2 SVGEGT. Trimming removed 0 bases from V and 0 bases from J, with 11 bases in between. The CDR3 runs to 17 residues. In nucleotides, the CDR3 is TGTGCCAGCAGTTACTCGCGGCAGGACACAACTAATGAAAAACTGTTTTTT. Its translation: CASSYSRQDTTNEKLFF.

About this clonotype: This clone may be a read error of a much larger clone one base away. The V gene is TRBV6-5, the J gene TRBJ2-7; a possible D gene is TRBD1 (6 bases). The CDR3 covers 16 residues. Germline CDR1 reads MNHEY; CDR2 reads SVGAGI. The CDR3 reads CTSSLSGQGLVYEQYF. DNA of the CDR3: TGTACCAGCAGTTTGTCTGGGCAGGGGCTAGTATACGAGCAGTACTTC.